The 2 T cell receptor beta chains reported below all come from one sample, sequenced in a study of cytomegalovirus exposure and HLA in healthy donors. The PCR contained 60 Vbeta and 13 Jbeta primers. TCRdb's table, derived via immunoSEQ multiplex PCR, lists solely in-frame clones and lacks some. This sample has about 190,000 clones, with around three quarters found just once. The sample consisted of PBMCs. The source is a woman between 25 and 40 years old in good health and CMV-seropositive.

This sequence joins TRBV30 and TRBJ2-7; TRBD2 matches 8 bases. Trimming at V came to 5 bases and at J to 8 bases, leaving 8 bases not matched to a gene. Germline V gives CDR1 GTSNPN, CDR2 SVGIG (reference sequence). The CDR3 is 12 residues long. The CDR3 coding sequence is TGTGCCTGGTCTCCGCGGGGGGACAAGCAGTACTTC. Its translation is CAWSPRGDKQYF.

V is TRBV19 and J is TRBJ2-1; 16 bases line up with TRBD2. Germline-derived CDR1 and CDR2 are LNHDA and SQIVND (reference sequence). CDR3 length: 21 residues. V trimming: 7 bases; J trimming: 0 bases; junction bases outside the gene matches: 15. Here the CDR3 reads CASKGLAGGPTVYSSYNEQFF. The CDR3 DNA sequence: TGTGCCAGTAAGGGACTAGCGGGAGGGCCGACGGTTTATAGCTCCTACAATGAGCAGTTCTTC.